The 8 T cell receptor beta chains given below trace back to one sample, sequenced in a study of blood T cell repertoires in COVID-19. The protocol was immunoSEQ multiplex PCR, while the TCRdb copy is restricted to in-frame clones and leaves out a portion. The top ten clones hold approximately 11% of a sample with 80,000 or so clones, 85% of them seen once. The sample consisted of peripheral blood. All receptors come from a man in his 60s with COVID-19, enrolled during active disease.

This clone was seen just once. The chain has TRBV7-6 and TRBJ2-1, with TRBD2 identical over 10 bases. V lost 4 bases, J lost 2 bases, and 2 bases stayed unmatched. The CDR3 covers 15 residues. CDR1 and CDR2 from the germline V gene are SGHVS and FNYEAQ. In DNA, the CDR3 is TGTGCCAGCAGCTCGGGACTAGCGCCCTACAATGAGCAGTTCTTC. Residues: CASSSGLAPYNEQFF.

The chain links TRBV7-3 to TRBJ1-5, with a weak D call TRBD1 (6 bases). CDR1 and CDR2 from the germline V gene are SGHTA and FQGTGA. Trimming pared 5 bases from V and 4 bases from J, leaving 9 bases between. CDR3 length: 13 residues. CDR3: CASSPRGNQPQHF. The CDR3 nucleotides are TGTGCCAGCAGCCCGAGGGGGAATCAGCCCCAGCATTTT.

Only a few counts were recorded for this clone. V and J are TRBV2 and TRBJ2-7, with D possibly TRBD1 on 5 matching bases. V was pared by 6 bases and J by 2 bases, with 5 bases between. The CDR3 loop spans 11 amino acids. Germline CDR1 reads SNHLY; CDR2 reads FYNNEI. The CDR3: CASRGPYEQYF. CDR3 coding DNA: TGTGCCAGCAGGGGGCCCTACGAGCAGTACTTC.

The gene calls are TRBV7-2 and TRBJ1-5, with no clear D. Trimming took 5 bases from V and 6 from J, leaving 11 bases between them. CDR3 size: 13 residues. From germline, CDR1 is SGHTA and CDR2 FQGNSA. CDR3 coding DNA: TGTGCCAGCAGCCCGGCGACTGGTCAGCCCCAGCATTTT. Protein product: CASSPATGQPQHF.

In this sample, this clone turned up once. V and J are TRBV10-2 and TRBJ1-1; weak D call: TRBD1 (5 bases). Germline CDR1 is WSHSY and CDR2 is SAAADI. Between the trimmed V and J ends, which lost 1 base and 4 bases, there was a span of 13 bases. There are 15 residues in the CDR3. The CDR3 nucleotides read TGCGCCAGCAGTGAGTTTCAGGGCGGGGGCACTGAAGCTTTCTTT. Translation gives CASSEFQGGGTEAFF.

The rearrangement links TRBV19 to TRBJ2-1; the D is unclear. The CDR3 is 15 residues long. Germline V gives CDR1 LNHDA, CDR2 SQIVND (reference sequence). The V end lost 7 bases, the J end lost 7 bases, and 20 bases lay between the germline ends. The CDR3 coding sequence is TGTGCCAGTAAATTGGGTCCCCCGGTGCGGAATGAGCAGTTCTTC. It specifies CASKLGPPVRNEQFF.

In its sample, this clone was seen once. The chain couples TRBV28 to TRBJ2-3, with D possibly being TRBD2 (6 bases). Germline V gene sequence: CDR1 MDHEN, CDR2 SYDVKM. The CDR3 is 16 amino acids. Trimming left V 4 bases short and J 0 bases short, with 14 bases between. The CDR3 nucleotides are TGTGCCAGCAGTTCTCCTGGACTAACGAGCACAGATACGCAGTATTTT. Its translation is CASSSPGLTSTDTQYF.

CDR3 nucleotides: TGTGCCTGGGGGAGGGGGTCCACAGATACGCAGTATTTT. Its translation is CAWGRGSTDTQYF. The chain carries TRBV30 and TRBJ2-3; TRBD2 is a possible D gene (7 bases). CDR1 is GTSNPN and CDR2 is SVGIG in the germline V gene (reference sequence). This CDR3 has 13 amino acids. Trimming took 5 bases from V and 2 from J, leaving 11 bases between them.